These 26 T cell receptor beta chains were sequenced from one sample in a study of T and B cells in COVID-19 patients. Blood genomic DNA input for TRB amplification was about 250-500 ng. TRB rearrangements were amplified by multiplex PCR with BIOMED2 TRB-A/B primers. TCRdb re-called the multiplex PCR reads with MiXCR, one entry per CDR3 protein. The repertoire includes around 2,500 distinct CDR3 sequences, approximately 30% of them detected once, and around 36% sits in the top ten. The sequenced sample was blood. These receptors came from a human donor with active COVID-19.

This clonotype is medium-sized by share. The chain couples TRBV7-9 to TRBJ1-2; D unresolved. Trimming took 5 bases from V and 8 from J, leaving 18 bases between them. Germline V lookup: CDR1 SEHNR, CDR2 FQNEAQ (reference sequence). The CDR3 is 14 amino acids. The chain's CDR3 is CASSPTFDGIGYTF. CDR3 bases: TGTGCCAGCAGCCCAACATTTGACGGGATCGGCTACACCTTC.

This clonotype ranks as medium-sized (0.01 to 0.1%). The chain recombines TRBV19 with TRBJ1-4; D perhaps matches TRBD1 (5 bases). This CDR3 has 15 residues. V was clipped by 1 base and J by 8 bases, with 14 bases between them. The V gene's germline CDR1 is LNHDA and CDR2 SQIVND (reference sequence). CDR3 sequence (DNA): TGTGCCAGTAGTATAGGCGGGACGTCGGGCGAAAAACTGTTTTTT. Translation: CASSIGGTSGEKLFF.

This clonotype is medium-sized by share. This chain joins TRBV19 and TRBJ1-5; no definite D call. Germline CDR1 LNHDA, CDR2 SQIVND (reference sequence). The CDR3 contains 15 residues. V shed 1 base and J shed 5 bases, with 12 bases lying between them. The CDR3 nucleotides read TGTGCCAGTAGTATAGTCGGGCAAGGCCATCAGCCCCAGCATTTT. This encodes CASSIVGQGHQPQHF. Full variable domain (missing parts from reference TRBV19 and TRBJ1-5): DGGITQSPKYLFRKEGQNVTLSCEQNLNHDAMYWYRQDPGQGLRLIYYSQIVNDFQKGDIAEGYSVSREKKESFPLTVTSAQKNPTAFYLCASSIVGQGHQPQHFGDGTRLSIL.

This clonotype was seen a handful of times. The chain uses TRBV7-9 and TRBJ1-3; maybe TRBD1 (5 bases). CDR3 length equals 15 residues. In germline, CDR1 is SEHNR, CDR2 FQNEAQ (reference sequence). Trimming pared 2 bases from V and 4 bases from J, leaving 12 bases between. CDR3 sequence reads: CASSLTFGAGNTIYF. The DNA for the CDR3 is TGTGCCAGCAGCTTAACATTTGGGGCCGGAAACACCATATATTTT. The full variable domain, in which reference TRBV7-9 and TRBJ1-3 provide the parts outside the CDR3, is DTGVSQNPRHKITKRGQNVTFRCDPISEHNRLYWYRQTLGQGPEFLTYFQNEAQLEKSRLLSDRFSAERPKGSFSTLEIQRTEQGDSAMYLCASSLTFGAGNTIYFGEGSWLTVV.

This clonotype is judged large. The chain recombines TRBV11-1 with TRBJ2-1; 8 bases align to TRBD2. CDR3 length: 15 residues. Germline CDR1 SGHAT, CDR2 FQDESV (reference sequence). The ends lost 6 bases at V and 7 bases at J; junction bases unmatched: 11. This chain's CDR3 is CASRGTGGVRNEQFF. The CDR3, as DNA: TGTGCCAGCAGGGGGACGGGAGGGGTTAGGAATGAGCAGTTCTTC.

By sample share, this clonotype is medium-sized. This sequence joins TRBV27 and TRBJ1-5, with D hard to call. V was pared by 4 bases and J by 9 bases, with 19 bases between. This CDR3 is built from 15 residues. CDR1 is MNHEY, CDR2 SMNVEV, per germline (reference sequence). CDR3 residues: CASSYAAGGGGPQHF. The CDR3 coding sequence is TGTGCCAGCAGTTATGCAGCGGGAGGAGGTGGGCCCCAGCATTTT.

This clonotype was seen a few times. V usage is TRBV7-2 and J usage is TRBJ2-2, with a possible D match to TRBD1 (6 bases). The CDR3 loop spans 17 amino acids. V was cut by 5 bases and J by 2 bases, with 18 bases left in between. Germline loops: CDR1 SGHTA, CDR2 FQGNSA. CDR3 in amino acids: CASSLSGLQGNTGELFF. The CDR3 DNA sequence: TGTGCCAGCAGCCTAAGCGGTCTACAGGGCAACACCGGGGAGCTGTTTTTT.

This clonotype is termed medium-sized. The CDR3, as DNA: TGTGCCAGCAGTTTAGGTCGCGTCTACAACGAGCAGTACTTC. Encoded protein: CASSLGRVYNEQYF. The rearrangement links TRBV27 to TRBJ2-7; D ambiguous. Trimming took 2 bases from V and 5 from J, leaving 13 bases between them. The CDR3 consists of 14 residues. Germline V gene sequence: CDR1 MNHEY, CDR2 SMNVEV (reference sequence).

By sample share, this clonotype is medium-sized. V gene TRBV6-1 combines with J gene TRBJ1-2; D ambiguous. This CDR3 has 11 amino acids. Germline V gene lookup returns CDR1 MNHNS and CDR2 SASEGT. The ends were cut back, 5 bases at V and 6 bases at J, with 7 bases in the middle. The CDR3 nucleotides are TGTGCCAGCAGTCAACCCAATGGCTACACCTTC. This encodes CASSQPNGYTF.

The gene calls are TRBV4-2 and TRBJ2-3; TRBD2 might be the D (6 bases). This CDR3 region has 16 residues. Deletions cut 1 base from V and 2 bases from J, with 13 bases between. Germline V CDR1 and CDR2: LGHNA, YNFKEQ. This chain's CDR3 is CASSQVGAGITDTQYF. CDR3 DNA sequence: TGTGCCAGCAGCCAAGTTGGGGCGGGAATCACAGATACGCAGTATTTT.

Details on this clonotype: Given the absence of the conserved phenylalanine or tryptophan at the CDR3 end, a read error is likely. The limits of the CDR3 on the DNA are not certain, so only TCRdb's listed CDR3 is given. The chain recombines TRBV29-1 with TRBJ2-1; whether TRBD1, the table's D call, matches the DNA was not checked. Ends included, the CDR3 has 10 residues. Germline CDR1 and CDR2: SQVTM and ANQGSEA. The CDR3: CSGDREEQGG.

V usage is TRBV12-3 or TRBV12-4 and J usage is TRBJ2-7, with TRBD1 matching 12 bases. This CDR3 spans 14 amino acids. V lost 5 bases to trimming and J lost 4 bases; unmatched junction nucleotides: 3. Here the CDR3 reads CASSRDRGLYEQYF. CDR3 nucleotides: TGTGCCAGCAGTCGGGACAGGGGGCTGTACGAGCAGTACTTC.

By sample share, this clonotype is medium-sized. This chain uses TRBV30 with TRBJ1-1, with D possibly matching TRBD1 (6 bases). Germline loops: CDR1 GTSNPN, CDR2 SVGIG (reference sequence). Trimming took 5 bases from V and 0 from J, leaving 10 bases between them. The CDR3 runs to 13 residues. The CDR3 here is CAWWGHLNTEAFF. CDR3 coding DNA: TGTGCCTGGTGGGGACACTTGAACACTGAAGCTTTCTTT.

The chain employs TRBV19 and TRBJ2-7; 10 bases agree with TRBD2. This CDR3 comprises 14 residues. The V segment lost 3 bases and the J segment 5 bases; nucleotides outside the gene matches: 4. Germline V lookup: CDR1 LNHDA, CDR2 SQIVND (reference sequence). CDR3 DNA sequence: TGTGCCAGTAGTATCACTAGCGGGAAGAACGAGCAGTACTTC. Protein product: CASSITSGKNEQYF.

In its sample, this clonotype is hyperexpanded. This chain links TRBV29-1 with TRBJ2-7; D not certain. Looked up from germline, CDR1 is SQVTM and CDR2 is ANQGSEA. V was cut by 6 bases and J by 2 bases, with 14 bases left in between. This CDR3 has 13 residues. CDR3 bases: TGCAGCGTGTCTCTGAGATTACCCTACGAGCAGTACTTC. Protein sequence: CSVSLRLPYEQYF.

This clonotype is medium-sized in the sample. The chain employs TRBV5-1 and TRBJ2-3; 9 bases are shared with TRBD2. Germline V gives CDR1 SGHRS, CDR2 YFSETQ. V gave up 0 bases and J gave up 5 bases; unmatched junction bases: 16. The CDR3 has 19 residues. CDR3 in DNA: TGCGCCAGCAGCTTGGCGAGGGTAACAGCGGGGGGATTGCAAGATACGCAGTATTTT. This gives the protein CASSLARVTAGGLQDTQYF.

There are a few counts of this clonotype. Possible read error: a much larger clone is one base away. The chain uses TRBV15 and TRBJ2-1; 11 bases line up with TRBD2. The J segment lost 10 bases and the V segment lost 6 bases, leaving 11 bases of the junction unmatched. Germline loops: CDR1 LNHNV, CDR2 YYDKDF (reference sequence). The CDR3 consists of 15 residues. CDR3 loop: CATSQGLAGSYEQFF. The CDR3 bases are TGTGCCACCAGTCAAGGACTAGCGGGCTCCTACGAGCAGTTCTTC.

This clonotype occurred a few times. J is TRBJ1-6 and V is TRBV7-2, with D possibly matching TRBD1 (6 bases). Per the germline V gene, CDR1 is SGHTA and CDR2 is FQGNSA. V was trimmed by 5 bases and J by 6 bases, leaving 14 bases between them. This CDR3 has 15 residues. CDR3 amino acids: CASSPPGAFNSPLHF. The CDR3 nucleotides read TGTGCCAGCAGCCCCCCAGGGGCGTTTAATTCACCCCTCCACTTT.

Relative to its sample, this clonotype is medium-sized (0.01 to 0.1%). J is TRBJ2-1 and V is TRBV5-1; TRBD2 matches at 11 bases. Germline V gene sequence: CDR1 SGHRS, CDR2 YFSETQ. V was pared by 4 bases and J by 7 bases, with 4 bases of the junction left unmatched. The CDR3 is 14 residues long. The CDR3, as DNA: TGCGCCAGCAGCCTAGCGGGAGGTGATAATGAGCAGTTCTTC. Encoded protein: CASSLAGGDNEQFF. Full variable domain (remainder filled in from reference TRBV5-1 and TRBJ2-1): KAGVTQTPRYLIKTRGQQVTLSCSPISGHRSVSWYQQTPGQGLQFLFEYFSETQRNKGNFPGRFSGRQFSNSRSEMNVSTLELGDSALYLCASSLAGGDNEQFFGPGTRLTVL.

The chain combines TRBV2 with TRBJ2-6; no clear D. From germline, CDR1 is SNHLY and CDR2 FYNNEI. The CDR3 runs to 15 residues. Trimming removed 6 bases from V and 0 bases from J, with 9 bases in between. CDR3 bases: TGTGCCAGCAGCGCGGAAATCTCTGGGGCCAACGTCCTGACTTTC. Its translation is CASSAEISGANVLTF.

This clonotype was picked up a small number of times. The chain carries TRBV12-3 or TRBV12-4 and TRBJ2-7, with D perhaps TRBD2 (5 bases). The CDR3 spans 15 residues. Between the trimmed V and J ends, which lost 3 bases and 2 bases, there was a span of 14 bases. CDR3 loop: CASSFDRGIAYEQYF. CDR3 DNA: TGTGCCAGCAGTTTTGATAGAGGGATCGCCTACGAGCAGTACTTC.

V gene TRBV6-5 combines with J gene TRBJ1-1; a weak D match, TRBD1 (6 bases). V lost 6 bases and J lost 2, with 13 bases in between. CDR1 and CDR2 from the germline V gene are MNHEY and SVGAGI. This CDR3 region has 14 residues. DNA for the CDR3: TGTGCCAGCAGCCTAGGGGGTTCAAACACTGAAGCTTTCTTT. Its translation is CASSLGGSNTEAFF.

The chain combines TRBV20-1 with TRBJ2-7, with TRBD2 as a possible D gene (7 bases). Germline values: CDR1 DFQATT, CDR2 SNEGSKA (reference sequence). V was clipped by 6 bases and J by 0 bases, with 15 bases between them. The CDR3 is 14 amino acids. The CDR3 DNA reads TGCAGTGCGGGCGGGGGCGCGAGCTCCTACGAGCAGTACTTC. It specifies CSAGGGASSYEQYF.

This chain joins TRBV6-1 and TRBJ1-1; the D gene is possibly TRBD1 (5 bases). Per germline, CDR1 MNHNS and CDR2 SASEGT. The V gene lost 2 bases and the J gene lost 10 bases, with 11 bases spanning the gap. This CDR3 has 12 residues. CDR3 sequence reads: CASSEWTRVAFF. The CDR3 DNA follows: TGTGCCAGCAGTGAATGGACAAGAGTAGCTTTCTTT.

By share, this clonotype counts as medium-sized. The J gene is TRBJ2-5, the V gene TRBV7-4; no clear D gene. The CDR3 has 18 residues. Germline V lookup: CDR1 SGHVT, CDR2 SQSDAQ. Trimming stripped 5 bases from V and 2 bases from J, with 24 bases between. This CDR3 reads CASSPVRSVWGRQETQYF. The CDR3 nucleotides read TGTGCCAGCAGCCCAGTGCGGTCTGTCTGGGGTCGACAAGAGACCCAGTACTTC.

The rearrangement uses TRBV12-3 or TRBV12-4 and TRBJ1-4, with D maybe TRBD1 (5 bases). The CDR3 loop spans 14 amino acids. Trimming removed 3 bases from V and 4 bases from J, with 9 bases in between. The CDR3 loop reads CASSFQGSNEKLFF. Here the CDR3 DNA reads TGTGCCAGCAGTTTTCAGGGAAGTAATGAAAAACTGTTTTTT.